This is a list of T cell receptor beta chains from one sample in a study of T-cell reconstitution after alpha-beta-depleted transplantation in children. In TCRdb, the PCR reads were re-called with MiXCR into one record per CDR3 protein. The repertoire has 200,000 to 300,000 distinct CDR3 sequences, 20% to 30% of them found once; the top ten carry more than 2%. Sequenced material: PBMCs, taken before TCRalphabeta/CD19-depleted stem cell transplant. The source of these receptors is a girl aged 2 to 9 with Fanconi anemia, due to receive a stem cell transplant. CDR3s include the opening cysteine and the closing phenylalanine or tryptophan. D genes are given only for firm matches. Clone size is given for some rows only: seen once, a few or many times, or a class if the clone is expanded.

J: TRBJ1-6
size: few
V: TRBV6-1
D: -
DNA: TGTGCCAGCAGTGAACAAGGAAAACTTTCACCCCTCCACTTT
CDR3: CASSEQGKLSPLHF

J: TRBJ1-5
size: -
V: TRBV20-1
D: -
DNA: TGCAGTGCTAGATACGGGGACAGCAATCAGCCCCAGCATTTT
CDR3: CSARYGDSNQPQHF

J: TRBJ2-7
size: few
V: TRBV9
D: -
DNA: TGTGCCAGCAGCGTAGGCAAGGGCGCTGGGTATTACGAGCAGTACTTC
CDR3: CASSVGKGAGYYEQYF

J: TRBJ1-1
size: few
V: TRBV5-1
D: TRBD1
DNA: TGCGCCAGCAGCTTCGAAGGGACAGGGCCCCTGAACACTGAAGCTTTCTTT
CDR3: CASSFEGTGPLNTEAFF

J: TRBJ2-1
size: few
V: TRBV12-3/TRBV12-4
D: -
DNA: TGTGCCAGCAGTTTAGGGGGGGTTACCTACAATGAGCAGTTCTTC
CDR3: CASSLGGVTYNEQFF

J: TRBJ2-1
size: many
V: TRBV29-1
D: -
DNA: TGCAGCGCTAAGGGGGACTCCTACAATGAGCAGTTCTTC
CDR3: CSAKGDSYNEQFF

J: TRBJ2-5
size: -
V: TRBV7-3
D: -
DNA: TGTGCCAGCAGCTTACATCCAGGAATAGGGACCCAGTACTTC
CDR3: CASSLHPGIGTQYF

J: TRBJ1-1
size: -
V: TRBV29-1
D: -
DNA: TGCAGCGTTGAGGTGCATACAGCTTTCTTT
CDR3: CSVEVHTAFF

J: TRBJ2-5
size: many
V: TRBV12-3/TRBV12-4
D: TRBD1
DNA: TGTGCCACCTTTCGGGACAGGGAAGAGACCCAGTACTTC
CDR3: CATFRDREETQYF

J: TRBJ2-7
size: many
V: TRBV29-1
D: -
DNA: TGCAGCGTTGTGGACCCCTACGAGCAGTACTTC
CDR3: CSVVDPYEQYF

J: TRBJ2-3
size: many
V: TRBV6-2/TRBV6-3
D: -
DNA: TGTGCCAGCAGTTACTCCCGGGTCGTGGGGACTAGGAGGGGGCAAACAGATACGCAGTATTTT
CDR3: CASSYSRVVGTRRGQTDTQYF

J: TRBJ2-7
size: many
V: TRBV7-2
D: -
DNA: TGTGCCATTACCCGGGACACCTCGAAGCAGTACTTC
CDR3: CAITRDTSKQYF

J: TRBJ1-1
size: once
V: TRBV29-1
D: TRBD1
DNA: TGCAGCGTAGTAGGACAGGGGGCTGAAGCTTTCTTT
CDR3: CSVVGQGAEAFF

J: TRBJ1-2
size: many
V: TRBV6-5
D: -
DNA: TGTGCCAGTCAAGGAGGGTCAAATCTGTATGGCTACACCTTC
CDR3: CASQGGSNLYGYTF

J: TRBJ2-5
size: many
V: TRBV28
D: -
DNA: TGTGCCAGCAGTTTCCGGAAGTACTTC
CDR3: CASSFRKYF

J: TRBJ2-7
size: many
V: TRBV5-6
D: TRBD1
DNA: TGTGCCAGCAGCCTATGGGACAGGGGGTACCACGAGCAGTACTTC
CDR3: CASSLWDRGYHEQYF

J: TRBJ2-3
size: -
V: TRBV20-1
D: -
DNA: TGCAGTGCTAGTGCGTCTGGCGCAGATACGCAGTATTTT
CDR3: CSASASGADTQYF

J: TRBJ2-3
size: few
V: TRBV29-1
D: -
DNA: TGCAGCGGACGGAACTCAGATACGCAGTATTTT
CDR3: CSGRNSDTQYF

J: TRBJ2-3
size: many
V: TRBV20-1
D: -
DNA: TGCAGTGCTAGTTCCGCCTCGGCGGGGTTCACAGATACGCAGTATTTT
CDR3: CSASSASAGFTDTQYF

J: TRBJ2-1
size: -
V: TRBV7-2
D: TRBD2
DNA: TGTGCCAGCAGCACACGGGGGGACCAAGGGGAGCAGTTCTTC
CDR3: CASSTRGDQGEQFF

J: TRBJ2-7
size: few
V: TRBV27
D: -
DNA: TGTGCCAGCAGTTTATTGCTACAGAGGGGGGCCAGCGAGCAGTACTTC
CDR3: CASSLLLQRGASEQYF

J: TRBJ2-1
size: -
V: TRBV12-3/TRBV12-4
D: TRBD2
DNA: TGTGCCAGCAGTCTAGCGGGGGCCGCCCAGGGTGAGCAGTTCTTC
CDR3: CASSLAGAAQGEQFF

J: TRBJ2-3
size: many
V: TRBV7-2
D: -
DNA: TGTGCCAGCAGCATAAACAGGGTTTCTAGCACAGATACGCAGTATTTT
CDR3: CASSINRVSSTDTQYF

J: TRBJ2-7
size: few
V: TRBV20-1
D: TRBD2
DNA: TGCAGTGCTAGCCCTAGCGGGAGGCTAATCCTGTACGAGCAGTACTTC
CDR3: CSASPSGRLILYEQYF

J: TRBJ1-1
size: many
V: TRBV7-2
D: -
DNA: TGTGCCAGCAGCTTAACGAGACACTTGAACACTGAAGCTTTCTTT
CDR3: CASSLTRHLNTEAFF

J: TRBJ2-7
size: -
V: TRBV20-1
D: -
DNA: TGCAGTGCTAACCCAGACATTGCCTACGAGCAGTACTTC
CDR3: CSANPDIAYEQYF

J: TRBJ2-5
size: -
V: TRBV28
D: -
DNA: TGTGCCAGCAGTTTGATCAGGGGAATGTGGGAGACCCAGTACTTC
CDR3: CASSLIRGMWETQYF

J: TRBJ1-2
size: many
V: TRBV28
D: -
DNA: TGTGCCAGCAGTCTTCGGGGCTATGGCTACACCTTC
CDR3: CASSLRGYGYTF

J: TRBJ1-2
size: -
V: TRBV20-1
D: -
DNA: TGCAGTGCCACCCCCCGGGGCAGGAACTTCTATGGCTACACCTTC
CDR3: CSATPRGRNFYGYTF

J: TRBJ2-1
size: -
V: TRBV5-8
D: TRBD1
DNA: TGTGCCAGCAGCTACCGGACAGGGACCATATCCTACAATGAGCAGTTCTTC
CDR3: CASSYRTGTISYNEQFF

J: TRBJ2-1
size: -
V: TRBV3-1
D: TRBD2
DNA: TGTGCCAGCAGCCAAGTTAGCGGGGTCAATGAGCAGTTCTTC
CDR3: CASSQVSGVNEQFF

J: TRBJ2-4
size: few
V: TRBV20-1
D: -
DNA: TGCAGTGCTAGAGATGATCCAGATGACCCCAAAAACATTCAGTACTTC
CDR3: CSARDDPDDPKNIQYF

J: TRBJ2-7
size: -
V: TRBV20-1
D: TRBD2
DNA: TGCAGTGCTCCGACAAGAGCTAGCGGCTCCTCCTACGAGCAGTACTTC
CDR3: CSAPTRASGSSYEQYF

J: TRBJ2-3
size: many
V: TRBV20-1
D: TRBD2
DNA: TGCAGTGCTAGGGCCTCCGGGACTAGCGGGGGGGGATGGGATACGCAGTATTTT
CDR3: CSARASGTSGGGWDTQYF

J: TRBJ2-5
size: -
V: TRBV4-1
D: -
DNA: TGCGCCAGCAGCCAACCGGTGGGAGTAGGGGCGGTGGAGACCCAGTACTTC
CDR3: CASSQPVGVGAVETQYF

J: TRBJ2-7
size: -
V: TRBV6-5
D: TRBD2
DNA: TGTGCCAGCAGTTACGGGGGACTAGCGGGGGGAGAGCAGTACTTC
CDR3: CASSYGGLAGGEQYF

J: TRBJ2-1
size: -
V: TRBV6-1
D: TRBD2
DNA: TGTGCCAGCAGTCGAAGCGGGAGGGGCTACAATGAGCAGTTCTTC
CDR3: CASSRSGRGYNEQFF

J: TRBJ2-3
size: few
V: TRBV20-1
D: TRBD2
DNA: TGCAGTGCTAGTGCCGAAGCGGGAGGGTCAGATACGCAGTATTTT
CDR3: CSASAEAGGSDTQYF

J: TRBJ2-3
size: many
V: TRBV6-4
D: -
DNA: TGTGCCAGCAGTGCGGGAACCACAGATACGCAGTATTTT
CDR3: CASSAGTTDTQYF

J: TRBJ2-1
size: -
V: TRBV6-5
D: TRBD2
DNA: TGTGCCAGCAGTTACTCCCCATCTAGCGGGAGGGCAAGAGAGCAGTTCTTC
CDR3: CASSYSPSSGRAREQFF

J: TRBJ2-7
size: -
V: TRBV7-2
D: -
DNA: TGTGCCAGCAGCTTAGGGACAGAGTTCTACGAGCAGTACTTC
CDR3: CASSLGTEFYEQYF

J: TRBJ1-1
size: -
V: TRBV29-1
D: -
DNA: TGCAGCGTTGATAGGTCCATGAACACTGAAGCTTTCTTT
CDR3: CSVDRSMNTEAFF

J: TRBJ1-4
size: -
V: TRBV11-3
D: TRBD1
DNA: TGTGCCAGCAGCTTAGTCCGCAGGACAGGCCCGGGGCCAACAACTAATGAAAAACTGTTTTTT
CDR3: CASSLVRRTGPGPTTNEKLFF

J: TRBJ2-7
size: -
V: TRBV6-6
D: -
DNA: TGTGCCAGCAGTATAAGAGTCGGTGGAGAGCAGTACTTC
CDR3: CASSIRVGGEQYF

J: TRBJ1-3
size: -
V: TRBV11-1
D: -
DNA: TGTGCCAGCAGCTTCGTTGGAGGGGTCGGAAACACCATATATTTT
CDR3: CASSFVGGVGNTIYF

J: TRBJ2-1
size: many
V: TRBV6-5
D: TRBD2
DNA: TGTGCCAGCAGTTACTCGACTAGCGGAGAGTTCTATGAGCAGTTCTTC
CDR3: CASSYSTSGEFYEQFF

J: TRBJ2-1
size: many
V: TRBV9
D: TRBD2
DNA: TGTGCCAGCAGCGTAGGGGTAGCGGGAGAGCAGTTCTTC
CDR3: CASSVGVAGEQFF

J: TRBJ1-2
size: -
V: TRBV28
D: -
DNA: TGTGCCAGCAGGTGGACAGATACTAACTATGGCTACACCTTC
CDR3: CASRWTDTNYGYTF

J: TRBJ1-2
size: few
V: TRBV11-2
D: -
DNA: TGTGCCAGCAGCTTAGCGGGCGGTTTCTATGGCTACACCTTC
CDR3: CASSLAGGFYGYTF